This T cell receptor (beta chain) was sequenced in a study of ipilimumab plus nivolumab after autologous stem cell transplantation. On the study more broadly: Typical patient got four to six ipilimumab doses and about eight nivolumab doses (median). Study-wide results and limits: Authors suggest TCR repertoire, Treg phenotype and gut microbiota support further study.

This clone was counted once. Its specificity is unknown. The germline CDR1 and CDR2 sequences are SGHAT and FQNNGV. CDR3 length equals 15 residues. Unmatched junction bases numbered 7, after V lost 5 bases and J lost 4 bases. Sequencing was performed with immunoSEQ multiplex PCR; in TCRdb, only in-frame clones are kept and a portion is missing. This table holds some 9,800 clones, over 60% found once. Starting 14 to 28 days after autologous transplant, ipilimumab 1 mg/kg was given. The chain has TRBV11-2 and TRBJ2-7; 11 bases line up with TRBD1. The TCR comes from a female donor with multiple myeloma. Sequenced material: PBMCs, taken in a trial of ipilimumab plus nivolumab as post-transplant consolidation. The CDR3, as DNA: TGTGCCAGCAGCATCAGGACAGGGGGCTATTACGAGCAGTACTTC. The encoded protein is CASSIRTGGYYEQYF.